Sequencing of this TCR beta chain was carried out in a study of cytomegalovirus exposure and HLA in healthy donors. Study-wide points: Presence/absence analyses assumed roughly uniform sequencing depth across donors, which may not hold.

Amplification used 60 Vbeta primers and 13 Jbeta primers. Libraries were prepared by immunoSEQ multiplex PCR; TCRdb keeps only in-frame clonotypes and omits some of them. Here the sample spans 150,000 to 200,000 clones, roughly four fifths being singletons. The sample holds one count of this clone. Its antigen is not identified. The CDR3 totals 13 residues. Germline CDR1 reads ENHRY; CDR2 reads SYGVKD. The ends were cut back, 9 bases at V and 1 base at J, with 12 bases in the middle. The sequence was collected from a man aged 18-30 years in good health and CMV-seronegative. What was sequenced was PBMCs. The chain recombines TRBV10-3 with TRBJ1-1; a possible D gene is TRBD1 (6 bases). CDR3 sequence reads: CAMTGQGNTEAFF. The CDR3 coding sequence is TGTGCCATGACGGGACAAGGGAACACTGAAGCTTTCTTT.